This T cell receptor (beta chain) was identified during a study of T cell responses to AZD1222 COVID-19 vaccine. Broader study findings: An increase in Spike-specific TCR breadth and depth was observed after two AZD1222 doses. Seropositive at baseline were only a handful of AZD1222 recipients.

Per germline, CDR1 ENHRY and CDR2 SYGVKD. The junction had 8 bases not matched to a gene; V was cut back by 5 bases and J by 2 bases. CDR3 length equals 16 residues. Generated by immunoSEQ multiplex PCR, the TCRdb table keeps only in-frame clones and is missing some. The sample carries more than 140,000 clones, about 90% recorded once. This clone was detected only a few times. The antigen is not known. J is TRBJ1-5 and V is TRBV10-3, with 8 bases identical to TRBD1. This receptor was obtained from an adult in good health. Sequencing used peripheral blood, obtained on day 0 of AZD1222 vaccination. This CDR3 reads CAISSGQGKGNQPQHF. The CDR3 DNA is TGTGCCATCAGTTCAGGACAGGGTAAGGGCAATCAGCCCCAGCATTTT.